Listed here is a single T cell receptor (beta chain). Its antigen is not known. This record belongs to a study of cytomegalovirus exposure and HLA in healthy donors. Study-level points and caveats: Follow-up analysis seemed to connect common viral pathogens with several of the most significant clusters identified.

The study ran its PCR with 60 Vbeta and 13 Jbeta primers. The assay was immunoSEQ multiplex PCR, and TCRdb's table has in-frame clones only and misses some. Of fewer than 150,000 clones in the sample, roughly 70% were seen once. The V end was cut by 1 base, the J end by 4 bases, with 11 bases between. Germline V gives CDR1 SGHDT, CDR2 YYEEEE. The length of the CDR3 is 14 residues. The receptor was isolated from a man aged 35 to 55 in good health and CMV-seronegative. Sequencing was performed on PBMCs. This chain links TRBV5-6 with TRBJ1-2; D unresolved. CDR3 protein: CASSLWREPYGYTF. CDR3 in DNA: TGTGCCAGCAGCTTGTGGAGGGAACCCTATGGCTACACCTTC.